The source of this T cell receptor beta chain is a study of vaccination and CD4 T cells after COVID-19. Study details: Overlapping spike peptides of SARS-CoV-2, HCoV-NL63, HCoV-OC43 and HCoV-229E were used, and cells were stimulated with them.

Sequence data for DNA of cultured CD4+ T cells were generated by the Oncomine TCR Beta short-read assay. It was from cultured CD4+ T cells that genomic DNA was extracted. TCRdb recomputed calls from the PCR reads with MiXCR, one row per CDR3 protein. This table has under 30,000 distinct CDR3 sequences, approximately 40% appearing once. This clonotype was seen only a few times. Antigen: not known. This sample's treatment: 10-day PBMC culture with coronavirus spike peptide pools or control peptides (ViraFEST assay). V was pared by 0 bases and J by 4 bases, with 4 bases of the junction left unmatched. The CDR3 runs 16 residues. Germline V gene sequence: CDR1 MNHEY, CDR2 SVGAGI.

This rearrangement joins TRBV6-5 to TRBJ1-5, with 9 bases matching TRBD1. This TCR came from a human donor who had recovered from COVID-19. Sequencing used CD4+ T cells from blood, cultured in vitro. CDR3 sequence reads: CASSYSGTGPNQPQHF. CDR3 nucleotides: TGTGCCAGCAGTTACTCAGGGACAGGGCCGAATCAGCCCCAGCATTTT.